The 10 T cell receptor beta chains below were found in one sample sequenced in a study of radiation and T cells in renal cell carcinoma. Time point denoted: blood 4 weeks post-SBRT, at nephrectomy. Specified treatment: 15 Gy SBRT to primary tumor, nephrectomy 4 weeks later. TCRdb's copy holds only in-frame clones and misses some; the assay was immunoSEQ multiplex PCR. The table shows about 78,000 clones, with about nine tenths occurring only once. The material sequenced was blood, taken from a patient whose treatment included radiotherapy and nephrectomy. Receptors originate from a woman in her 70s with renal cell carcinoma.

A single count supports this clone. The chain recombines TRBV30 with TRBJ2-7; possible D gene TRBD1, 6 bases. V gave up 1 base and J gave up 6 bases, with 19 bases separating them. CDR3 size: 15 residues. Germline V gives CDR1 GTSNPN, CDR2 SVGIG (reference sequence). This CDR3 is CAWSDQGTIRGEQYF. The CDR3 DNA reads as TGTGCCTGGAGTGACCAGGGGACCATACGAGGCGAGCAGTACTTC.

The chain joins TRBV6-1 to TRBJ2-2; D unclear. The CDR3 length is 14 residues. V was shortened by 2 bases and J by 5 bases, with 9 bases between the two germline ends. Germline-derived CDR1 and CDR2 are MNHNS and SASEGT. CDR3 loop: CASSERVETGELFF. The CDR3 DNA follows: TGTGCCAGCAGTGAAAGAGTCGAAACCGGGGAGCTGTTTTTT.

The rearrangement links TRBV5-1 to TRBJ2-3; 9 nucleotides match TRBD2. The germline gives CDR1 SGHRS, CDR2 YFSETQ. This CDR3 has 16 residues. V trimming: 0 bases; J trimming: 1 base; junction bases outside the gene matches: 3. The CDR3 spells CASSLVLAGGTDTQYF. Written as DNA, the CDR3 is TGCGCCAGCAGCTTGGTCTTAGCGGGGGGCACAGATACGCAGTATTTT.

The CDR3 DNA sequence: TGTGCCTGGAGTCCGGGAAAAGGGAGTCAGCCCCAGCATTTT. It encodes CAWSPGKGSQPQHF. The chain carries TRBV30 and TRBJ1-5; D is unclear. The CDR3 loop spans 14 amino acids. Trimming cost V 2 bases and J 6 bases, with 14 bases left between them. Germline V gene sequence: CDR1 GTSNPN, CDR2 SVGIG (reference sequence). The full variable domain, in which reference TRBV30 and TRBJ1-5 provide the parts outside the CDR3, is SQTIHQWPATLVQPVGSPLSLECTVEGTSNPNLYWYRQAAGRGLQLLFYSVGIGQISSEVPQNLSASRPQDRQFILSSKKLLLSDSGFYLCAWSPGKGSQPQHFGDGTRLSIL.

The rearrangement joins TRBV15 to TRBJ1-2; TRBD1 matches at 7 bases. The CDR3 length is 14 residues. From germline, CDR1 is LNHNV and CDR2 YYDKDF (reference sequence). V lost 0 bases and J lost 5; bases outside the gene matches: 3. The CDR3 reads CATSREGGWYGYTF. In nucleotides, the CDR3 is TGTGCCACCAGCAGAGAAGGGGGCTGGTATGGCTACACCTTC.

This sequence joins TRBV6-1 and TRBJ2-7; unclear D gene. V lost 6 bases, J lost 2 bases, and 11 bases lay in between. The CDR3 is made up of 13 amino acids. CDR1 is MNHNS and CDR2 is SASEGT in the germline V gene. The CDR3 nucleotides are TGTGCCAGCAGATCTCACGGAACCTACGAGCAGTACTTC. It encodes CASRSHGTYEQYF.

The CDR3 reads CASSWTGRKTEAFF. CDR3 DNA: TGTGCCAGCAGCTGGACAGGGCGAAAAACTGAAGCTTTCTTT. V usage is TRBV5-6 and J usage is TRBJ1-1; 8 nucleotides line up with TRBD1. Germline CDR1 reads SGHDT; CDR2 reads YYEEEE. V lost 3 bases, J lost 5 bases, and 6 bases stayed unmatched. This CDR3 region has 14 residues.

This chain joins TRBV18 and TRBJ2-5; 10 bases map to TRBD2. CDR1 KGHSH and CDR2 LQKENI come from the germline V gene. J gave up 5 bases and V 3 bases, and 6 bases lay outside the gene matches. The CDR3 contains 15 residues. The CDR3 DNA sequence: TGTGCCAGCTCACCGGCGTCGACTAGCGGGGAGACCCAGTACTTC. Translated: CASSPASTSGETQYF.

The count of this clone is one. Here the CDR3 DNA reads TGTGCCAGCAGCTACAGACAGGGGTCCCAAGAGACCCAGTACTTC. It is translated as CASSYRQGSQETQYF. The V call is TRBV7-2, the J call TRBJ2-5; 8 bases are a match to TRBD1. This CDR3 region has 15 residues. Germline loops: CDR1 SGHTA, CDR2 FQGNSA. The junction had 5 bases not matched to a gene; V was cut back by 4 bases and J by 1 base.

With respect to this clone: Relative to the germline gene, one junction end is altered; a read error may explain this. The chain couples TRBV7-7 to TRBJ2-5; perhaps TRBD2 as D (6 bases). CDR1 is SSHAT, CDR2 FNYEAQ, per germline (reference sequence). This CDR3 is built from 15 residues. CDR3 amino acids: CASRRSGLGHETQYF. For the CDR3, the DNA is TGTGCTAGCAGGCGTAGCGGCCTGGGGCACGAGACCCAGTACTTC.